This entry is about one T cell receptor (beta chain). These data originate in a study of blood T cell repertoires in COVID-19. Study as a whole: Whether acute or convalescent, the COVID-19 samples came from the United States, Italy and Spain. T cells, B-cell-depleted T cells, or PBMCs provided the cDNA or gDNA that served as material.

Per the original data handling: By means of reference gene primer amplification, nucleated cell counts were estimated. The protocol was immunoSEQ multiplex PCR, while the TCRdb copy is restricted to in-frame clones and leaves out a portion. V and J calls plus clone size are reproduced from that table; the DNA served to infer D and trimming. The sample has roughly 290,000 clones, 70% to 90% seen once. The specimen was peripheral blood. This TCR was sampled from a woman aged 25-40 years who had recovered from COVID-19.

Here the CDR3 reads CASSQGTRGEQYF. In DNA, the CDR3 is TGTGCCAGCTCACAGGGGACTCGAGGGGAGCAGTACTTC. V usage is TRBV18 and J usage is TRBJ2-7; TRBD2 might be the D (6 bases). V lost 4 bases, J lost 7 bases, and 14 bases lay in between. The CDR3 loop spans 13 amino acids. Germline V gene data show CDR1 as KGHSH and CDR2 as LQKENI.